The 5 T cell receptor beta chains below come from one sample, sequenced in a study of T-cell reconstitution after alpha-beta-depleted transplantation in children. TCRbeta library construction was performed incorporating unique molecular identifiers. TCRdb re-called the PCR reads through MiXCR, storing one row per CDR3 protein. The sample carries fewer than 550,000 distinct CDR3 sequences, roughly 17% recorded once. This specimen was PBMCs, mostly from graft donor cells, taken 360 days after TCRalphabeta/CD19-depleted stem cell transplant. The source of these receptors is a boy younger than two who had a stem cell transplant for Wiskott-Aldrich syndrome, so the T cells may come from the graft donor.

The chain links TRBV12-3 or TRBV12-4 to TRBJ2-7, with a weak D call TRBD2 (6 bases). The CDR3 covers 13 residues. Between the trimmed V and J ends, which lost 4 bases and 6 bases, there was a span of 13 bases. Here the CDR3 reads CASSSLAPGEQYF. The CDR3 nucleotides are TGTGCCAGCAGTTCACTAGCCCCGGGCGAGCAGTACTTC.

The chain is built from TRBV6-2 or TRBV6-3 and TRBJ2-7; no firm D call. Germline CDR1 and CDR2: MNHEY and SVGEGT. With 2 bases removed from V and 0 bases from J, the gap between germline ends came to 14 bases. The CDR3 has 16 amino acids. This CDR3 is CASSYGFGPISYEQYF. The CDR3 DNA reads as TGTGCCAGCAGTTACGGTTTCGGGCCAATCTCCTACGAGCAGTACTTC.

The rearrangement joins TRBV12-3 or TRBV12-4 to TRBJ2-1, with 9 bases fitting TRBD1. Losses at the gene ends were 7 bases for V and 0 bases for J; bases not matched to a gene: 7. This CDR3 region has 16 residues. The CDR3 region has the DNA TGTGCCAGCACGTACACAGGGGGCGTCTCCTACAATGAGCAGTTCTTC. Amino acids: CASTYTGGVSYNEQFF.

The chain links TRBV15 to TRBJ2-5; possible D gene TRBD1, 5 bases. The CDR3 length is 16 residues. V shed 0 bases and J shed 5 bases, with 16 bases lying between them. Germline-derived CDR1 and CDR2 are LNHNV and YYDKDF (reference sequence). The DNA for the CDR3 is TGTGCCACCAGCAGAGACTACCGGGCAAAGGGGGAGACCCAGTACTTC. Its translation: CATSRDYRAKGETQYF.

In this sample, this clonotype turned up a few times. The chain joins TRBV20-1 to TRBJ1-5; D is perhaps TRBD1 (6 bases). V was cut by 5 bases and J by 5 bases, with 22 bases left in between. Germline V gives CDR1 DFQATT, CDR2 SNEGSKA (reference sequence). The CDR3 spans 16 residues. The CDR3 reads CSAGYGGTGPYQPQHF. The CDR3 bases are TGCAGTGCTGGATATGGAGGTACAGGGCCTTATCAGCCCCAGCATTTT.